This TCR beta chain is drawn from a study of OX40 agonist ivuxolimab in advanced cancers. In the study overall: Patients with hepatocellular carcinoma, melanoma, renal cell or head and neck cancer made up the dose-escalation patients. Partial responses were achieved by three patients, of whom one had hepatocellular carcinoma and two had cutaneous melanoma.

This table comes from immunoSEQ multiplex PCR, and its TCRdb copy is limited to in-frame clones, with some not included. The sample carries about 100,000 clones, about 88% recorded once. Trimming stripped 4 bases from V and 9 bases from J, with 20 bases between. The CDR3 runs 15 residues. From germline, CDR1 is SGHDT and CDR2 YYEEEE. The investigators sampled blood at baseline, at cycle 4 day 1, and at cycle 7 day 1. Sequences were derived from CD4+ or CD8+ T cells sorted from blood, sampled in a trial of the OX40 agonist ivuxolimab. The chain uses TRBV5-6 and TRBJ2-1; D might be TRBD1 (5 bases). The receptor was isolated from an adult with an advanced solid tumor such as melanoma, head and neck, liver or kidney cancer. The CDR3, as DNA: TGTGCCAGCAGCCGGTATGGGGTCCCAGGGATTGAGCAGTTCTTC. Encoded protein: CASSRYGVPGIEQFF.